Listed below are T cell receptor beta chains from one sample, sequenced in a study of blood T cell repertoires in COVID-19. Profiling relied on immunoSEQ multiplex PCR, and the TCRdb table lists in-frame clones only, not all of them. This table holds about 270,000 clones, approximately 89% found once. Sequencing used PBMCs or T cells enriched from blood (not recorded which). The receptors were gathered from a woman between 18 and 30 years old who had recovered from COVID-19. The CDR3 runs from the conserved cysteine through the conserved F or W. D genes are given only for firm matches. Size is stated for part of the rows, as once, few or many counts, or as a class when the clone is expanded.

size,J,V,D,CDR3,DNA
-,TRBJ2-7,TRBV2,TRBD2,CASSERSGTFSYEQYF,TGTGCCAGCAGTGAACGAAGCGGGACTTTCTCCTACGAGCAGTACTTC
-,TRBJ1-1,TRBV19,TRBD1,CASSIGRGHLGTEAFF,TGTGCCAGTAGTATAGGGAGGGGGCATCTGGGCACTGAAGCTTTCTTT
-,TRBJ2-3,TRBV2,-,CASSEGQEYTDTQYF,TGTGCCAGCAGTGAAGGGCAGGAATACACAGATACGCAGTATTTT
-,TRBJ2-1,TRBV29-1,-,CSVDEDSEYNEQFF,TGCAGCGTTGACGAGGACAGCGAGTACAATGAGCAGTTCTTC
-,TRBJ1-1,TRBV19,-,CASSRLQGEAFF,TGTGCCAGTAGCCGTCTTCAGGGGGAAGCTTTCTTT
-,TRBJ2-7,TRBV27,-,CASSPRFGSYEQYF,TGTGCCAGCAGTCCCCGCTTCGGTTCCTACGAGCAGTACTTC
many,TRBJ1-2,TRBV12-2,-,CASRSEGQGFTNYGYTF,TGTGCAAGTCGCTCTGAGGGACAGGGCTTCACTAACTATGGCTACACCTTC
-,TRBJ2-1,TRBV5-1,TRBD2,CASSLVGGMRNEQFF,TGCGCCAGCAGCTTGGTGGGGGGGATGAGAAATGAGCAGTTCTTC
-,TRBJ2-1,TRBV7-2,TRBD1,CASSLVGQGNEQFF,TGTGCCAGCAGCTTAGTTGGACAGGGCAATGAGCAGTTCTTC
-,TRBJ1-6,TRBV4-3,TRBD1,CASSQDQGQGDSPLHF,TGCGCCAGCAGCCAAGATCAAGGACAGGGGGATTCACCCCTCCACTTT
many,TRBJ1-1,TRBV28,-,CASRPAGMNTEAFF,TGTGCCAGCAGGCCCGCAGGCATGAACACTGAAGCTTTCTTT
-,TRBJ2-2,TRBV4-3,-,CASKEGGARTGELFF,TGCGCCAGCAAGGAAGGTGGGGCGCGGACCGGGGAGCTGTTTTTT
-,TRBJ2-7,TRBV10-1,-,CASSARDTLYEQYF,TGCGCCAGCAGTGCCCGGGACACCCTCTACGAGCAGTACTTC
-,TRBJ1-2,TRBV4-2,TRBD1,CASSQDWAGGGGNDGYTF,TGTGCCAGCAGCCAAGATTGGGCAGGGGGCGGAGGGAATGATGGCTACACCTTC
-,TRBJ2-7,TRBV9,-,CASSVSGDGADEQYF,TGTGCCAGCAGCGTCTCGGGAGACGGTGCGGACGAGCAGTACTTC
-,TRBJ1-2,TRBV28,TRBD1,CASRETGGNYGYTF,TGTGCCAGCAGAGAGACAGGGGGCAACTATGGCTACACCTTC
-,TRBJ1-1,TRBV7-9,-,CASSSTGTQAFF,TGTGCCAGCAGCTCAACAGGGACCCAAGCTTTCTTT
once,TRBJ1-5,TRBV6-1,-,CASSEAQQPQHF,TGTGCCAGCAGTGAAGCTCAACAGCCCCAGCATTTT
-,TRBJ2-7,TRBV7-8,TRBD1,CASSPGQGAFAYEQYF,TGTGCCAGCAGCCCGGGACAGGGGGCTTTTGCGTACGAGCAGTACTTC
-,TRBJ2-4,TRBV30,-,CAWSVAGAKNIQYF,TGTGCCTGGAGTGTAGCGGGAGCCAAAAACATTCAGTACTTC
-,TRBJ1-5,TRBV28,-,CASSLWGVGNQPQHF,TGTGCCAGCAGTTTGTGGGGGGTGGGCAATCAGCCCCAGCATTTT
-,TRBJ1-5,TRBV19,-,CASSIQGEGQPQHF,TGTGCCAGTAGTATTCAAGGGGAAGGGCAGCCCCAGCATTTT
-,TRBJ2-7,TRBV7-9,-,CASSPNYEQYF,TGTGCCAGCAGCCCCAACTACGAGCAGTACTTC
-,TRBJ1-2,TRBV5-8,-,CASSPDPGTPRSTF,TGTGCCAGCAGCCCGGACCCCGGGACACCGAGGAGCACCTTC
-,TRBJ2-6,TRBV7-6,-,CASSLIAASGANVLTF,TGTGCCAGCAGCTTAATCGCGGCCTCTGGGGCCAACGTCCTGACTTTC
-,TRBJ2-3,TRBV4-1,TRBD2,CASSQHPGLGTDTQYF,TGCGCCAGCAGCCAACACCCGGGACTAGGCACAGATACGCAGTATTTT
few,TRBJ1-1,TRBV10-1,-,CASSDGLKAFF,TGCGCCAGCAGTGACGGGTTGAAGGCTTTCTTT
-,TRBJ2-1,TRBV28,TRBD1,CASKQGPQVYNEQFF,TGTGCCAGCAAACAGGGGCCCCAGGTCTACAATGAGCAGTTCTTC
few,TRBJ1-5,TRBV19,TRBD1,CASNTGTGEGNQPQHF,TGTGCCAGTAATACCGGGACAGGGGAGGGCAATCAGCCCCAGCATTTT
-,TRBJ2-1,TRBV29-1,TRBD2,CSARTSGGPYNEQFF,TGCAGCGCCAGGACTAGCGGGGGCCCTTACAATGAGCAGTTCTTC
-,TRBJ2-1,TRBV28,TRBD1,CASSLWGQGSYNEQFF,TGTGCCAGCAGTTTATGGGGACAGGGGTCCTACAATGAGCAGTTCTTC
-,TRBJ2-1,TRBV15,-,CATSRVFSPEQFF,TGTGCCACCAGCAGAGTTTTCTCCCCCGAGCAGTTCTTC
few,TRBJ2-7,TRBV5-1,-,CASTSMGSGDEQYF,TGCGCCAGCACTTCGATGGGGAGTGGCGACGAGCAGTACTTC
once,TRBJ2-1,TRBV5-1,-,CASSVDTSYNEQFF,TGCGCCAGCAGCGTAGACACGTCCTACAATGAGCAGTTCTTC
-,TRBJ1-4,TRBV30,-,CAWSAGGVDEKLFF,TGTGCCTGGAGTGCTGGAGGGGTGGATGAAAAACTGTTTTTT
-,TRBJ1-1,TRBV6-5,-,CASSYVLGEAEAFF,TGTGCCAGCAGTTACGTTCTTGGGGAGGCTGAAGCTTTCTTT
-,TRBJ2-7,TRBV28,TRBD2,CASRISSGYEQYF,TGTGCCAGCCGGATTTCTAGCGGCTACGAGCAGTACTTC
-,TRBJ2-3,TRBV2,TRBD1,CASSEVREGQGIPTQYF,TGTGCCAGCAGTGAAGTCAGGGAGGGACAGGGAATACCTACGCAGTATTTT
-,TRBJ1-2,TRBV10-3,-,CAISVSRGDGYTF,TGTGCCATCAGTGTCTCCCGGGGGGATGGCTACACCTTC
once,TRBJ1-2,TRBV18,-,CASSPSEGYTF,TGTGCCAGCTCACCCTCCGAGGGCTACACCTTC
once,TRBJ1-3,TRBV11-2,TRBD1,CASSIQGAGGNTIYF,TGTGCCAGCAGCATACAGGGGGCCGGTGGAAACACCATATATTTT
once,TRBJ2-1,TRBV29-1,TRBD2,CSVQRDYNEQFF,TGCAGCGTGCAGCGGGACTACAATGAGCAGTTCTTC
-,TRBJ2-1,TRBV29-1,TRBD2,CSVGRRGGYNEQFF,TGCAGCGTTGGCAGGCGGGGGGGATACAATGAGCAGTTCTTC
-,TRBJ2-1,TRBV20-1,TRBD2,CSASPLAGVYYQQFF,TGCAGTGCTAGTCCACTAGCGGGAGTCTATTATCAGCAGTTCTTC
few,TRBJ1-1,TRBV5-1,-,CASSFRDTGEAFF,TGCGCCAGCAGCTTCCGGGACACGGGCGAAGCTTTCTTT
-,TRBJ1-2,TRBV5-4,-,CASSLVAGTPNYGYTF,TGTGCCAGCAGCTTGGTGGCAGGGACACCTAACTATGGCTACACCTTC